The 24 T cell receptor beta chains listed next were all sequenced from one sample in a study of blood T cells in healthy people across ages. Using a J-beta primer mix together with a sample-barcoded 5' primer, a second PCR was run for roughly 7 to 11 cycles. TCRdb used MiXCR to reprocess the 5' RACE reads, holding one entry per CDR3 protein. Of 1.5 million to 2 million distinct CDR3 sequences listed, over 25% are singletons. Input material: blood. The source of these receptors is a woman in her twenties or thirties in good health.

The chain has TRBV28 and TRBJ2-3; 10 nucleotides agree with TRBD2. Germline V gives CDR1 MDHEN, CDR2 SYDVKM. V gave up 5 bases and J gave up 2 bases; unmatched junction bases: 7. The CDR3 has 16 residues. CDR3 residues: CASSLSGGGPTDTQYF. DNA of the CDR3: TGTGCCAGCAGTCTAAGCGGGGGGGGCCCCACAGATACGCAGTATTTT.

Regarding this clonotype: This clone may be a read error of a much larger clone one base away. The chain uses TRBV2 and TRBJ2-4; the D gene is possibly TRBD2 (5 bases). Trimming removed 10 bases at V and 13 bases at J, with 8 bases between. The germline V gene has CDR1 SNHLY and CDR2 FYNNEI. The CDR3 runs 8 residues. For the CDR3, the DNA is TGTGCCATTGGGGAGCAGTACTTC. The encoded protein is CAIGEQYF.

With regard to this clonotype: A much more abundant neighbour one base away suggests this may be a read error. V usage is TRBV20-1 and J usage is TRBJ2-5; D is unclear. Germline assignment: CDR1 DFQATT and CDR2 SNEGSKA (reference sequence). Between the trimmed V and J ends, which lost 6 bases and 1 base, there was a span of 18 bases. CDR3 length: 15 amino acids. DNA of the CDR3: TGCAGTGCCCCCAAATCGCCGGCCGTCCAAGAGACCCAGTACTTC. Its protein product is CSAPKSPAVQETQYF.

This clonotype has a handful of counts. The chain couples TRBV5-1 to TRBJ1-1; 11 bases fit TRBD1. Trimming cost V 7 bases and J 4 bases; bases outside gene matches: 3. Germline CDR1 SGHRS, CDR2 YFSETQ. The CDR3 extends over 13 amino acids. The CDR3 is CASFGTGGTEAFF. In nucleotides, the CDR3 is TGCGCCAGCTTCGGGACAGGGGGCACTGAAGCTTTCTTT. Full variable domain (remainder filled in from reference TRBV5-1 and TRBJ1-1): KAGVTQTPRYLIKTRGQQVTLSCSPISGHRSVSWYQQTPGQGLQFLFEYFSETQRNKGNFPGRFSGRQFSNSRSEMNVSTLELGDSALYLCASFGTGGTEAFFGQGTRLTVV.

There are a few counts of this clonotype. The chain carries TRBV6-4 and TRBJ2-1; D perhaps matches TRBD2 (7 bases). The V gene's germline CDR1 is MRHNA and CDR2 SNTAGT. V was clipped by 2 bases and J by 6 bases, with 14 bases between them. The CDR3 extends over 15 amino acids. Written as DNA, the CDR3 is TGTGCCAGCAGTGACAGGGAGGGGGACGGCAATGAGCAGTTCTTC. Amino acid sequence: CASSDREGDGNEQFF.

Ten or more counts support this clonotype. The chain joins TRBV14 to TRBJ2-7, with 10 bases lining up with TRBD2. Germline assignment: CDR1 SGHDN and CDR2 FVKESK. The CDR3 contains 16 residues. Unmatched junction bases numbered 8, after V lost 1 base and J lost 5 bases. The CDR3 DNA reads TGTGCCAGCAGCCAAGTGTCGAGCGGGAGGGGCCACGAGCAGTACTTC. Residues: CASSQVSSGRGHEQYF. Variable domain in full (rest from reference TRBV14 and TRBJ2-7): EAGVTQFPSHSVIEKGQTVTLRCDPISGHDNLYWYRRVMGKEIKFLLHFVKESKQDESGMPNNRFLAERTGGTYSTLKVQPAELEDSGVYFCASSQVSSGRGHEQYFGPGTRLTVT.

This clonotype was counted only a few times. The chain couples TRBV4-1 to TRBJ2-2; 9 bases line up with TRBD2. The germline V gene encodes CDR1 MGHRA and CDR2 YSYEKL. The V and J ends lost 3 bases and 5 bases, in that order; junction bases with no gene match: 4. The CDR3 extends over 15 amino acids. The CDR3 sequence: CASSQILAGTGELFF. As DNA, the CDR3 is TGCGCCAGCAGCCAGATCCTAGCGGGGACCGGGGAGCTGTTTTTT.

The chain is built from TRBV7-2 and TRBJ2-3; 10 bases agree with TRBD2. The CDR3 is made up of 16 amino acids. V lost 8 bases and J lost 5; bases outside the gene matches: 13. The germline V gene encodes CDR1 SGHTA and CDR2 FQGNSA. CDR3 sequence: CASAQPLAGVGDTQYF. The CDR3 nucleotides read TGTGCCAGCGCCCAGCCCCTAGCGGGAGTGGGAGATACGCAGTATTTT.

This clonotype was found a few times. The V call is TRBV5-5, the J call TRBJ2-2; no reliable D call. With 9 bases removed from V and 8 bases from J, the gap between germline ends came to 20 bases. Looked up from germline, CDR1 is SGHKS and CDR2 is YYEKEE (reference sequence). The CDR3 spans 14 residues. The CDR3 here is CATDPGPPRGELFF. The CDR3 nucleotides are TGTGCCACCGATCCGGGCCCTCCCCGGGGGGAGCTGTTTTTT.

This CDR3 is CASRGGESYGYTF. The CDR3 DNA reads as TGTGCCAGCAGGGGGGGAGAGAGCTATGGCTACACCTTC. The chain links TRBV2 to TRBJ1-2; maybe TRBD1 (5 bases). The CDR3 loop spans 13 amino acids. Trimming stripped 6 bases from V and 4 bases from J, with 12 bases between. Germline lookup yields CDR1 SNHLY and CDR2 FYNNEI.

This clonotype has at least ten counts. The chain joins TRBV10-3 to TRBJ2-5; D gene ambiguous. With 3 bases removed from V and 3 bases from J, the gap between germline ends came to 11 bases. Germline assignment: CDR1 ENHRY and CDR2 SYGVKD. The CDR3 runs to 14 residues. CDR3 sequence (DNA): TGTGCCATCAGTGAAAATCAGGCAGAAGAGACCCAGTACTTC. Its translation: CAISENQAEETQYF.

This clonotype came up a few times. The chain carries TRBV5-4 and TRBJ1-2; D remains unclear. V lost 4 bases and J 5 bases, leaving 18 bases between the germline ends. Germline lookup yields CDR1 SGHNT and CDR2 YYREEE (reference sequence). This CDR3 has 15 amino acids. CDR3 amino acids: CASSPGYFPGYGYTF. As DNA, the CDR3 is TGTGCCAGCAGCCCCGGGTACTTCCCTGGGTATGGCTACACCTTC.

The chain links TRBV5-1 to TRBJ2-3; D remains unclear. Germline lookup yields CDR1 SGHRS and CDR2 YFSETQ. Trimming removed 4 bases from V and 2 bases from J, with 11 bases in between. The CDR3 loop spans 14 amino acids. The CDR3 loop is CASSQSGPTDTQYF. The CDR3 DNA is TGCGCCAGCAGCCAATCCGGGCCCACAGATACGCAGTATTTT.

This clonotype appeared many times. V and J are TRBV12-3 or TRBV12-4 and TRBJ2-1; D is unclear. The CDR3 loop spans 12 amino acids. V lost 5 bases and J 5 bases, leaving 7 bases between the germline ends. The CDR3 reads CASSTEHNEQFF. In nucleotides, the CDR3 is TGTGCCAGCAGTACCGAACACAATGAGCAGTTCTTC.

This clonotype was detected only a few times. This chain connects TRBV7-9 to TRBJ2-1; no reliable D call. Trimming pared 5 bases from V and 8 bases from J, leaving 10 bases between. Germline CDR1 is SEHNR and CDR2 is FQNEAQ (reference sequence). The CDR3 extends over 12 amino acids. The DNA of the CDR3 is TGTGCCAGCAGCCCTTTGACGGATGAGCAGTTCTTC. As protein: CASSPLTDEQFF.

The CDR3 nucleotides are TGTGCCAGCATCCAACTCCGGGACCCAACAGATACGCAGTATTTT. The encoded protein is CASIQLRDPTDTQYF. The rearrangement uses TRBV27 and TRBJ2-3, with D perhaps being TRBD1 or TRBD2 (5 bases each). Germline CDR1 reads MNHEY; CDR2 reads SMNVEV (reference sequence). This CDR3 has 15 residues. Trimming took off 7 bases at V and 3 bases at J, with 17 bases between the two ends.

A few counts support this clonotype. The chain uses TRBV7-2 and TRBJ1-6; 7 bases line up with TRBD1. Germline V gene lookup returns CDR1 SGHTA and CDR2 FQGNSA. The J segment lost 3 bases and the V segment lost 5 bases, leaving 13 bases of the junction unmatched. This CDR3 region has 18 residues. The CDR3 loop is CASSTLNRGLDYNSPLHF. The DNA for the CDR3 is TGTGCCAGCAGCACACTCAACAGGGGACTGGACTATAATTCACCCCTCCACTTT.

This clonotype was counted many times. V is TRBV4-3 and J is TRBJ2-7, with D tentatively TRBD2 (6 bases). The length of the CDR3 is 15 residues. V lost 1 base to trimming and J lost 4 bases, with 14 bases between them. CDR1 is LGHNA and CDR2 is YSLEER in the germline V gene. CDR3 in amino acids: CASSQVDAGTYEQYF. The DNA of the CDR3 is TGCGCCAGCAGCCAAGTGGACGCTGGGACTTACGAGCAGTACTTC.

The chain carries TRBV5-4 and TRBJ2-3; the D gene is possibly TRBD1 (8 bases). The CDR3 has 15 amino acids. The germline V gene has CDR1 SGHNT and CDR2 YYREEE (reference sequence). The ends were cut back, 7 bases at V and 8 bases at J, with 23 bases in the middle. As DNA, the CDR3 is TGTGCCAGCGGCGCGAAGAACAGGGGGGGACTTACGCAGTATTTT. Amino acids: CASGAKNRGGLTQYF.

The chain recombines TRBV30 with TRBJ2-7; 7 bases are a match to TRBD1. This CDR3 comprises 12 residues. The V gene's germline CDR1 is GTSNPN and CDR2 SVGIG (reference sequence). The ends lost 7 bases at V and 9 bases at J; junction bases unmatched: 12. The CDR3 loop is CASSGTGDGQYF. The CDR3 DNA sequence: TGTGCCTCCTCCGGTACAGGGGATGGGCAGTACTTC.

The chain couples TRBV27 to TRBJ2-7, with a tentative D call TRBD1 (6 bases). Germline CDR1 is MNHEY and CDR2 is SMNVEV (reference sequence). V shed 2 bases and J shed 2 bases, with 19 bases lying between them. The length of the CDR3 is 17 residues. The CDR3 DNA follows: TGTGCCAGCAGTTTAACCCTCTTAGGGGGATTCCCCTACGAGCAGTACTTC. Translation gives CASSLTLLGGFPYEQYF.

CDR3 nucleotide sequence: TGCGCCAGCGGAATAGCGGGGGGATCAGATACGCAGTATTTT. This sequence encodes CASGIAGGSDTQYF. J is TRBJ2-3 and V is TRBV5-1; 10 bases line up with TRBD2. V was pared by 7 bases and J by 4 bases, with 6 bases of the junction left unmatched. Germline V CDR1 and CDR2: SGHRS, YFSETQ. CDR3 size: 14 residues. Combining the CDR3 with reference TRBV5-1 and TRBJ2-3 gives the whole variable domain KAGVTQTPRYLIKTRGQQVTLSCSPISGHRSVSWYQQTPGQGLQFLFEYFSETQRNKGNFPGRFSGRQFSNSRSEMNVSTLELGDSALYLCASGIAGGSDTQYFGPGTRLTVL.

This clonotype was seen many times. The rearrangement joins TRBV7-2 to TRBJ2-7, with TRBD2 identical over 8 bases. Looked up from germline, CDR1 is SGHTA and CDR2 is FQGNSA. CDR3 length: 15 amino acids. Germline trimming cut 5 bases from V and 2 bases from J; bases unmatched to any gene: 8. The CDR3, as DNA: TGTGCCAGCAGCCCGGAAGCGGGAGATCCCTACGAGCAGTACTTC. This codes for CASSPEAGDPYEQYF.

This rearrangement joins TRBV20-1 to TRBJ1-6; TRBD1 matches at 7 bases. V lost 3 bases to trimming and J lost 7 bases; unmatched junction nucleotides: 3. CDR1 DFQATT and CDR2 SNEGSKA come from the germline V gene (reference sequence). This CDR3 contains 13 residues. The CDR3 sequence is CSASTGVNSPLHF. The CDR3 coding sequence is TGCAGTGCTAGCACAGGGGTGAATTCACCCCTCCACTTT.